This is a list of T cell receptor beta chains from one sample in a study of Ad26.COV2.S vaccination and SARS-CoV-2 variants. Assay used: immunoSEQ multiplex PCR; TCRdb lists only in-frame clones, some missing. The sample lists some 340,000 clones, 85% occurring once. Sample: peripheral blood, taken in a trial of Ad26.COV2.S vaccine versus placebo. These TCRs come from a person between 18 and 59 years old who received the Ad26.COV2.S COVID-19 vaccine or a placebo. Both conserved end residues are part of each CDR3. Each record gives: V gene, D gene, J gene, clone size, CDR3 protein, CDR3 DNA. A D gene is named only where the DNA matches it firmly. The size entry is marked missing in some rows and otherwise reads once, few, many or a size class.

v_gene: TRBV4-1
d_gene: -
j_gene: TRBJ1-1
abundance: -
CDR3aa: CASSQDQGLTGRSTEAFF
CDR3nt: TGCGCCAGCAGCCAAGATCAAGGCTTGACTGGAAGAAGCACTGAAGCTTTCTTT

v_gene: TRBV6-1
d_gene: TRBD2
j_gene: TRBJ2-7
abundance: -
CDR3aa: CASSVVGGGASAEQYF
CDR3nt: TGTGCCAGCAGTGTTGTTGGCGGGGGGGCTTCGGCCGAGCAGTACTTC

v_gene: TRBV7-8
d_gene: -
j_gene: TRBJ1-6
abundance: -
CDR3aa: CASSQTIQGTNSPLHF
CDR3nt: TGTGCCAGCAGCCAAACCATACAGGGTACTAATTCACCCCTCCACTTT

v_gene: TRBV7-8
d_gene: -
j_gene: TRBJ1-1
abundance: -
CDR3aa: CASRPFGVLNTEAFF
CDR3nt: TGTGCCAGCAGGCCTTTTGGCGTGTTGAACACTGAAGCTTTCTTT

v_gene: TRBV6-7
d_gene: -
j_gene: TRBJ2-2
abundance: once
CDR3aa: CASSWIRNTGELFF
CDR3nt: TGTGCCAGCAGTTGGATCAGGAACACCGGGGAGCTGTTTTTT

v_gene: TRBV7-3
d_gene: -
j_gene: TRBJ1-2
abundance: -
CDR3aa: CASFRQPRHGYTF
CDR3nt: TGTGCCAGCTTCCGGCAGCCCCGGCATGGCTACACCTTC

v_gene: TRBV5-1
d_gene: TRBD2
j_gene: TRBJ2-1
abundance: once
CDR3aa: CASSLSGSGGNEQFF
CDR3nt: TGCGCCAGCAGCTTGAGTGGTAGCGGGGGAAATGAGCAGTTCTTC

v_gene: TRBV2
d_gene: -
j_gene: TRBJ1-2
abundance: -
CDR3aa: CASSVIRSTSPNYGYTF
CDR3nt: TGTGCCAGCAGTGTAATCAGGTCAACATCTCCTAACTATGGCTACACCTTC

v_gene: TRBV28
d_gene: -
j_gene: TRBJ2-7
abundance: -
CDR3aa: CASSLGRYEQYF
CDR3nt: TGTGCCAGCAGTTTAGGACGGTACGAGCAGTACTTC

v_gene: TRBV9
d_gene: -
j_gene: TRBJ2-3
abundance: -
CDR3aa: CASSVALRGRGTDTQYF
CDR3nt: TGTGCCAGCAGCGTAGCTTTGAGGGGAAGGGGCACAGATACGCAGTATTTT

v_gene: TRBV29-1
d_gene: -
j_gene: TRBJ1-4
abundance: -
CDR3aa: CSVETGSGEKLFF
CDR3nt: TGCAGCGTTGAAACGGGAAGCGGGGAAAAACTGTTTTTT

v_gene: TRBV3-1/TRBV3-2
d_gene: TRBD1
j_gene: TRBJ2-7
abundance: -
CDR3aa: CASSQAGQGLEQYF
CDR3nt: TGTGCCAGCAGCCAAGCGGGACAGGGTTTGGAGCAGTACTTC

v_gene: TRBV5-6
d_gene: -
j_gene: TRBJ1-1
abundance: -
CDR3aa: CASSLVREIENTEAFF
CDR3nt: TGTGCCAGCAGCTTGGTTCGAGAGATCGAGAACACTGAAGCTTTCTTT

v_gene: TRBV6-6
d_gene: TRBD1
j_gene: TRBJ2-7
abundance: -
CDR3aa: CASSYSGQHEQYF
CDR3nt: TGTGCCAGCAGTTACTCGGGACAGCACGAGCAGTACTTC

v_gene: TRBV4-2
d_gene: -
j_gene: TRBJ1-3
abundance: once
CDR3aa: CASSQDQAGNSGNTIYF
CDR3nt: TGTGCCAGCAGCCAAGATCAGGCCGGGAACTCTGGAAACACCATATATTTT

v_gene: TRBV5-5
d_gene: -
j_gene: TRBJ2-7
abundance: -
CDR3aa: CASSFLGLYEQYF
CDR3nt: TGTGCCAGCAGCTTTTTGGGGCTATACGAGCAGTACTTC

v_gene: TRBV23-1
d_gene: TRBD1
j_gene: TRBJ2-6
abundance: -
CDR3aa: CASSQTGGSSGANVLTF
CDR3nt: TGCGCCAGCAGTCAAACAGGGGGGAGCTCTGGGGCCAACGTCCTGACTTTC

v_gene: TRBV10-2
d_gene: -
j_gene: TRBJ2-7
abundance: -
CDR3aa: CASSLTGEQYF
CDR3nt: TGCGCCAGCTCGCTAACAGGCGAGCAGTACTTC

v_gene: TRBV27
d_gene: -
j_gene: TRBJ1-1
abundance: -
CDR3aa: CASSFRRMNTEAFF
CDR3nt: TGTGCCAGCAGTTTCAGGCGGATGAACACTGAAGCTTTCTTT

v_gene: TRBV19
d_gene: TRBD1
j_gene: TRBJ1-1
abundance: -
CDR3aa: CASSIRTGLDTEAFF
CDR3nt: TGTGCCAGTAGTATTCGGACAGGGTTGGACACTGAAGCTTTCTTT

v_gene: TRBV7-2
d_gene: TRBD1
j_gene: TRBJ1-2
abundance: -
CDR3aa: CASSQTGTGGYGYTF
CDR3nt: TGTGCCAGCAGCCAGACCGGGACAGGGGGGTATGGCTACACCTTC

v_gene: TRBV19
d_gene: -
j_gene: TRBJ1-3
abundance: -
CDR3aa: CASSRRAGNTIYF
CDR3nt: TGTGCCAGTAGTAGACGGGCTGGAAACACCATATATTTT

v_gene: TRBV28
d_gene: TRBD1
j_gene: TRBJ1-1
abundance: -
CDR3aa: CASSLSFRGSANTEAFF
CDR3nt: TGTGCCAGCAGTTTATCGTTCAGGGGGTCGGCGAACACTGAAGCTTTCTTT

v_gene: TRBV4-2
d_gene: -
j_gene: TRBJ2-1
abundance: -
CDR3aa: CASSQDVWGEQFF
CDR3nt: TGTGCCAGCAGCCAAGATGTATGGGGGGAGCAGTTCTTC

v_gene: TRBV12-3/TRBV12-4
d_gene: -
j_gene: TRBJ1-1
abundance: -
CDR3aa: CASSPFLGTEAFF
CDR3nt: TGTGCCAGCAGCCCATTCCTTGGGACTGAAGCTTTCTTT

v_gene: TRBV9
d_gene: -
j_gene: TRBJ1-5
abundance: few
CDR3aa: CASSGVWAGDQPQHF
CDR3nt: TGTGCCAGCAGTGGGGTGTGGGCAGGGGATCAGCCCCAGCATTTT

v_gene: TRBV3-1/TRBV3-2
d_gene: -
j_gene: TRBJ1-6
abundance: -
CDR3aa: CASSRPGEMSSPLHF
CDR3nt: TGTGCCAGCAGCCGCCCGGGGGAGATGAGTTCACCCCTCCACTTT

v_gene: TRBV28
d_gene: TRBD1
j_gene: TRBJ2-1
abundance: -
CDR3aa: CASSLLVTGGGNEQFF
CDR3nt: TGTGCCAGCAGTTTGCTAGTGACAGGGGGGGGGAATGAGCAGTTCTTC

v_gene: TRBV27
d_gene: -
j_gene: TRBJ2-1
abundance: -
CDR3aa: CASSLTRGRTLGNEQFF
CDR3nt: TGTGCCAGCAGTTTGACTAGGGGGAGGACCCTGGGTAATGAGCAGTTCTTC

v_gene: TRBV6-5
d_gene: -
j_gene: TRBJ1-1
abundance: -
CDR3aa: CASIRGGTEAFF
CDR3nt: TGTGCCAGCATCCGAGGAGGGACTGAAGCTTTCTTT

v_gene: TRBV4-1
d_gene: -
j_gene: TRBJ1-1
abundance: -
CDR3aa: CASSQPTAGQRQTEAFF
CDR3nt: TGCGCCAGCAGCCAACCTACAGCTGGACAGCGACAAACTGAAGCTTTCTTT

v_gene: TRBV11-2
d_gene: TRBD1
j_gene: TRBJ1-2
abundance: -
CDR3aa: CASSLGRDRVNYGYTF
CDR3nt: TGTGCCAGCAGCTTAGGCCGGGACAGGGTAAACTATGGCTACACCTTC

v_gene: TRBV14
d_gene: -
j_gene: TRBJ1-6
abundance: -
CDR3aa: CASSQDRRFTGNSPLHF
CDR3nt: TGTGCCAGCAGCCAAGACCGAAGATTTACAGGAAATTCACCCCTCCACTTT

v_gene: TRBV30
d_gene: -
j_gene: TRBJ2-5
abundance: -
CDR3aa: CASRGGRGQETQYF
CDR3nt: TGTGCCTCAAGGGGGGGTAGGGGGCAAGAGACCCAGTACTTC

v_gene: TRBV5-1
d_gene: -
j_gene: TRBJ2-7
abundance: few
CDR3aa: CASSPGGQAYEQYF
CDR3nt: TGCGCCAGCAGCCCGGGGGGACAGGCCTACGAGCAGTACTTC

v_gene: TRBV19
d_gene: -
j_gene: TRBJ1-6
abundance: -
CDR3aa: CASRGGILNSPLHF
CDR3nt: TGTGCCAGTAGAGGGGGGATCCTTAATTCACCCCTCCACTTT

v_gene: TRBV7-9
d_gene: -
j_gene: TRBJ2-3
abundance: -
CDR3aa: CASSWVGDTQYF
CDR3nt: TGTGCCAGCAGCTGGGTCGGAGATACGCAGTATTTT

v_gene: TRBV9
d_gene: TRBD1
j_gene: TRBJ2-7
abundance: -
CDR3aa: CASSVTQGQGRPYEQYF
CDR3nt: TGTGCCAGCAGCGTAACCCAAGGACAGGGAAGACCCTACGAGCAGTACTTC

v_gene: TRBV30
d_gene: TRBD2
j_gene: TRBJ2-1
abundance: -
CDR3aa: CAWSVGSGGYNEQFF
CDR3nt: TGTGCCTGGAGTGTAGGGAGCGGGGGATACAATGAGCAGTTCTTC

v_gene: TRBV19
d_gene: TRBD1
j_gene: TRBJ1-5
abundance: -
CDR3aa: CASTRDRGTYSNQPQHF
CDR3nt: TGTGCCAGTACCCGGGACAGGGGCACTTATAGCAATCAGCCCCAGCATTTT

v_gene: TRBV4-1
d_gene: TRBD2
j_gene: TRBJ2-5
abundance: -
CDR3aa: CASSQVTSGGRETQYF
CDR3nt: TGCGCCAGCAGCCAAGTCACTAGCGGGGGTCGAGAGACCCAGTACTTC

v_gene: TRBV11-2
d_gene: -
j_gene: TRBJ2-1
abundance: -
CDR3aa: CASSLMLNAVNNEQFF
CDR3nt: TGTGCCAGCAGCCTCATGCTGAACGCAGTAAACAATGAGCAGTTCTTC

v_gene: TRBV11-3
d_gene: TRBD2
j_gene: TRBJ2-5
abundance: -
CDR3aa: CASSYPLAGSGVYQETQYF
CDR3nt: TGTGCCAGCAGCTACCCATTAGCAGGTAGCGGGGTGTACCAAGAGACCCAGTACTTC

v_gene: TRBV5-1
d_gene: TRBD1
j_gene: TRBJ2-7
abundance: -
CDR3aa: CASSGTGSYEQYF
CDR3nt: TGCGCCAGCAGTGGGACAGGGTCCTACGAGCAGTACTTC

v_gene: TRBV24-1
d_gene: -
j_gene: TRBJ1-2
abundance: -
CDR3aa: CATSVESYTF
CDR3nt: TGTGCCACCAGTGTTGAGAGCTACACCTTC

v_gene: TRBV7-8
d_gene: TRBD1
j_gene: TRBJ1-5
abundance: -
CDR3aa: CASSSGTVNQPQHF
CDR3nt: TGTGCCAGCAGCTCCGGGACAGTTAATCAGCCCCAGCATTTT

v_gene: TRBV28
d_gene: -
j_gene: TRBJ1-6
abundance: -
CDR3aa: CASSQPSPFEGSSYNSPLHF
CDR3nt: TGTGCCAGCAGTCAACCCAGTCCATTCGAGGGGAGCTCCTATAATTCACCCCTCCACTTT